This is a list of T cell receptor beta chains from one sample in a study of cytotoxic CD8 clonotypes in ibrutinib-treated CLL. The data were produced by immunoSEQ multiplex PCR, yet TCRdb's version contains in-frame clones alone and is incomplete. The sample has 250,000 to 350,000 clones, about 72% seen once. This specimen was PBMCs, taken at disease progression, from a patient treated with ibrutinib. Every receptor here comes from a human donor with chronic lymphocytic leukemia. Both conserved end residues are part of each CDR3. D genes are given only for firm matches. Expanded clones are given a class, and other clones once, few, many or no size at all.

DNA: TGTGCCAGCAGCATCCGGACAGGGGTCGGGGAGCTGTTTTTT
CDR3: CASSIRTGVGELFF
D: TRBD1
J: TRBJ2-2
V: TRBV7-9
size: -
length: 14

DNA: TGCGCCAGCAGGTTTAAAGGGGTATATGGCTACACCTTC
CDR3: CASRFKGVYGYTF
D: -
J: TRBJ1-2
V: TRBV5-1
size: -
length: 13

DNA: TGTGCCAGCAGCCCTTCGAGGACCAGGGGGGCAGATACGCAGTATTTT
CDR3: CASSPSRTRGADTQYF
D: -
J: TRBJ2-3
V: TRBV11-2
size: few
length: 16

DNA: TGCAGTGGAAGGACAGGGACGATCGGGGGACGTGAAGCTTTCTTT
CDR3: CSGRTGTIGGREAFF
D: TRBD1
J: TRBJ1-1
V: TRBV29-1
size: -
length: 15

DNA: TGCGCCAGCAGCCAAGGACCCGGACCCAGCTCTGGAAACACCATATATTTT
CDR3: CASSQGPGPSSGNTIYF
D: -
J: TRBJ1-3
V: TRBV4-1
size: -
length: 17

DNA: TGTGCCAGCAGCCCGAGGGCAGGCAACACTGAAGCTTTCTTT
CDR3: CASSPRAGNTEAFF
D: -
J: TRBJ1-1
V: TRBV5-4
size: -
length: 14

DNA: TGTGCCAGCAGCCCGGACAGGAACCCTTTCGGGAGGAGAGAGCAGTACTTC
CDR3: CASSPDRNPFGRREQYF
D: -
J: TRBJ2-7
V: TRBV11-2
size: -
length: 17

DNA: TGTGCCACACAGAGCGGGGGGTCCGACAATGAGCAGTTCTTC
CDR3: CATQSGGSDNEQFF
D: TRBD2
J: TRBJ2-1
V: TRBV5-4
size: -
length: 14

DNA: TGTGCCAGTAGTATAGGCTGGGTTTGGTACCAGCCCCAGCATTTT
CDR3: CASSIGWVWYQPQHF
D: -
J: TRBJ1-5
V: TRBV19
size: -
length: 15

DNA: TGCGCCAGCAGCTACGGACTTAACACAGATACGCAGTATTTT
CDR3: CASSYGLNTDTQYF
D: -
J: TRBJ2-3
V: TRBV5-1
size: -
length: 14

DNA: TGTGCCAGCAGCTCCTATGGGAGGACTAGCGGAGGTCCCAGGTTCTTC
CDR3: CASSSYGRTSGGPRFF
D: TRBD2
J: TRBJ2-1
V: TRBV7-2
size: -
length: 16

DNA: TGTGCCAGTAGCCAAGACAGAACGAACACTGAAGCTTTCTTT
CDR3: CASSQDRTNTEAFF
D: -
J: TRBJ1-1
V: TRBV19
size: -
length: 14

DNA: TGTGCCAGCAGCGTAGGAGGGACAGGGGTACTCGAGCAGTACTTC
CDR3: CASSVGGTGVLEQYF
D: TRBD1
J: TRBJ2-7
V: TRBV9
size: -
length: 15

DNA: TGCGCCAGCAGGGATGACGCAGGCTCCGAGCAGTACTTC
CDR3: CASRDDAGSEQYF
D: -
J: TRBJ2-7
V: TRBV5-1
size: few
length: 13